This T cell receptor beta chain was sequenced for a study of T cells in Graves' hyperthyroidism and ophthalmopathy. The germline V gene has CDR1 SGDLS and CDR2 YYNGEE. After removal of 0 bases from V and 0 bases from J, the junction contained 8 bases not matched to a gene. CDR3 length: 17 amino acids. RNA transcripts gave rise to amplified TCR beta CDR3 regions. The HTBI primer set was used in a first-round RT-PCR of the TCR CDR3. TCRdb ran MiXCR on the multiplex PCR reads and lists one entry per CDR3 protein. The sample lists 500,000 or so distinct CDR3 sequences, about 15% seen once, with approximately 16% in the top ten.

The rearrangement uses TRBV9 and TRBJ1-1; 7 positions match TRBD1. This TCR derives from a young woman with Graves' ophthalmopathy. Sequencing was carried out using blood. CDR3 in DNA: TGTGCCAGCAGCGTAGAAACAGGGGAGTCAATGAACACTGAAGCTTTCTTT. Encoded protein: CASSVETGESMNTEAFF.